This T cell receptor (beta chain) was sequenced during a study of blood T cell repertoires in COVID-19. J was trimmed by 7 bases and V by 6 bases; bases with no gene match: 11. Germline V gene data show CDR1 as MNHEY and CDR2 as SMNVEV (reference sequence). The CDR3 is made up of 16 amino acids. TCRdb keeps only in-frame clones here, not all; method: immunoSEQ multiplex PCR. The sample holds tens of thousands of clones, about nine tenths seen once. The sequenced sample was peripheral blood. This chain connects TRBV27 to TRBJ2-1; 11 bases match TRBD2. The source is a woman of 80 years or more with acute or convalescent COVID-19. The CDR3 DNA sequence: TGTGCCAGCAGACCTCCTGGTAGCGGGAGGGGAAATGAGCAGTTCTTC. Residues: CASRPPGSGRGNEQFF.